One and the same sample provided the 14 T cell receptor beta chains below, sequenced in a study of blood T cell repertoires in COVID-19. Measured with immunoSEQ multiplex PCR; TCRdb has only the in-frame clones, and not every one. The data show under 200,000 clones, 65% to 85% seen once. Input material: PBMCs or T cells enriched from blood (not recorded which). All receptors derive from a woman aged 60-70 years who had recovered from COVID-19.

This clone has just one count. The chain couples TRBV4-2 to TRBJ2-3, with D possibly being TRBD2 (6 bases). Germline lookup yields CDR1 LGHNA and CDR2 YNFKEQ. V lost 1 base, J lost 5 bases, and 13 bases lay in between. CDR3 length: 15 amino acids. The CDR3 bases are TGTGCCAGCAGCCAAGGGCGGGGTGGGGTAGATACGCAGTATTTT. Its translation: CASSQGRGGVDTQYF.

This clone was observed a handful of times. The genes are TRBV6-1 and TRBJ2-1; 8 nucleotides align to TRBD2. The CDR3 is 15 amino acids. Trimming removed 3 bases from V and 2 bases from J; junction bases left unmatched: 3. CDR1 is MNHNS, CDR2 SASEGT, per germline. Here the CDR3 reads CASSEWRGAYNEQFF. As DNA, the CDR3 is TGTGCCAGCAGTGAGTGGCGGGGGGCCTACAATGAGCAGTTCTTC.

This sequence joins TRBV6-5 and TRBJ1-2; D is uncertain. Trimming stripped 6 bases from V and 6 bases from J, with 11 bases between. This CDR3 has 12 residues. Germline-derived CDR1 and CDR2 are MNHEY and SVGAGI. CDR3 nucleotide sequence: TGTGCCAGCAGCCACGGAGGAAATGGCTACACCTTC. Protein: CASSHGGNGYTF.

CDR3 sequence (DNA): TGTGCCAGCAGACAGGGAAGTGAAAAACTGTTTTTT. This encodes CASRQGSEKLFF. The gene calls are TRBV28 and TRBJ1-4; D perhaps matches TRBD1 (6 bases). Looked up from germline, CDR1 is MDHEN and CDR2 is SYDVKM. The CDR3 loop spans 12 amino acids. The V end was cut by 6 bases, the J end by 7 bases, with 9 bases between.

This clone was found a few times. This rearrangement joins TRBV5-5 to TRBJ2-5, with TRBD1 matching over 7 bases. The germline V gene encodes CDR1 SGHKS and CDR2 YYEKEE (reference sequence). V lost 0 bases, J lost 5 bases, and 7 bases stayed unmatched. The CDR3 runs to 15 residues. CDR3 sequence: CASSLDRGPWETQYF. The CDR3 region has the DNA TGTGCCAGCAGCTTGGACAGGGGTCCCTGGGAGACCCAGTACTTC.

The table lists this clone with a count of one. The chain uses TRBV9 and TRBJ1-1; tentatively, D is TRBD1 (6 bases). This CDR3 is 14 amino acids long. The germline V gene encodes CDR1 SGDLS and CDR2 YYNGEE. V gave up 2 bases and J gave up 3 bases, with 11 bases separating them. The CDR3 spells CASSVRGWDTEAFF. As DNA, the CDR3 is TGTGCCAGCAGCGTCAGGGGATGGGACACTGAAGCTTTCTTT.

V is TRBV5-1 and J is TRBJ2-1; 14 positions agree with TRBD2. Germline-derived CDR1 and CDR2 are SGHRS and YFSETQ. Trimming took 3 bases from V and 8 from J; bases not matched to a gene: 4. The CDR3 runs 15 residues. The CDR3 DNA reads as TGCGCCAGCAGCTCGGGACTAGCGGGAGAAGATGAGCAGTTCTTC. The encoded protein is CASSSGLAGEDEQFF.

The rearrangement joins TRBV27 to TRBJ1-5, with D maybe TRBD1 (5 bases). V lost 11 bases and J 3 bases, leaving 11 bases between the germline ends. The germline V gene has CDR1 MNHEY and CDR2 SMNVEV (reference sequence). This CDR3 comprises 12 residues. The CDR3 loop is CASRGNNQPQHF. The CDR3 DNA reads TGTGCCTCCCGGGGGAACAATCAGCCCCAGCATTTT.

The J gene is TRBJ2-1, the V gene TRBV11-2; D unclear. Trimming stripped 4 bases from V and 3 bases from J, with 13 bases between. The CDR3 is made up of 15 amino acids. The germline gives CDR1 SGHAT, CDR2 FQNNGV. The CDR3 DNA sequence: TGTGCCAGCAGCTCCTTGTCCACGCGCTACAATGAGCAGTTCTTC. It yields the protein CASSSLSTRYNEQFF.

The rearrangement uses TRBV4-1 and TRBJ1-1, with D possibly matching TRBD1 (5 bases). The CDR3 covers 14 residues. V dropped 3 bases and J dropped 4 bases, with 12 bases sitting between them. Germline-derived CDR1 and CDR2 are MGHRA and YSYEKL. This CDR3 reads CASSHDPGGTEAFF. The CDR3 nucleotides read TGCGCCAGCAGCCATGACCCGGGGGGCACTGAAGCTTTCTTT.

The V and J genes are TRBV5-4 and TRBJ2-3; the D gene is possibly TRBD2 (6 bases). CDR1 SGHNT and CDR2 YYREEE come from the germline V gene (reference sequence). V gave up 3 bases and J gave up 0 bases, with 14 bases separating them. CDR3 length equals 16 residues. The CDR3 DNA is TGTGCCAGCAGCTCCGGAGCGGGTATTAGCACAGATACGCAGTATTTT. It is translated as CASSSGAGISTDTQYF.

The genes are TRBV9 and TRBJ2-3, with D possibly being TRBD2 (6 bases). Trimming stripped 4 bases from V and 3 bases from J, with 12 bases between. Germline V lookup: CDR1 SGDLS, CDR2 YYNGEE. The CDR3 runs 14 residues. The CDR3 DNA reads TGTGCCAGCAGCCCCGGGGGAAGGACAGATACGCAGTATTTT. Encoded protein: CASSPGGRTDTQYF.

This clone was seen only once. The CDR3 bases are TGTGCCAGCAGTTTGCTACAGGGTCCCCACACCTTC. Translation: CASSLLQGPHTF. V gene TRBV28 combines with J gene TRBJ1-2, with D possibly being TRBD1 (6 bases). CDR1 is MDHEN, CDR2 SYDVKM, per germline. This CDR3 has 12 residues. The V end lost 3 bases, the J end lost 12 bases, and 14 bases lay between the germline ends.

This chain connects TRBV5-4 to TRBJ2-5, with TRBD1 matching 7 bases. The germline V gene has CDR1 SGHNT and CDR2 YYREEE (reference sequence). The CDR3 loop spans 14 amino acids. The V and J ends lost 3 bases and 5 bases, in that order; junction bases with no gene match: 7. The CDR3 nucleotides read TGTGCCAGCAGCTCGACAGGGTCTCGGGAGACCCAGTACTTC. Its protein product is CASSSTGSRETQYF.